A selection of T cell receptor beta chains follows, all from one sample in a study of blood T cell repertoires in COVID-19. The table came from immunoSEQ multiplex PCR; TCRdb's copy has only in-frame clones and leaves some out. Among approximately 120,000 clones listed, around 86% were seen once. Sequencing was carried out using PBMCs or T cells enriched from blood (not recorded which). These receptor sequences come from a man aged 30 to 45 who had recovered from COVID-19. CDR3s include the opening cysteine and the closing phenylalanine or tryptophan. A D gene is named only where the DNA matches it firmly. Rows may omit the clone size; those that give it use once, few, many or a size class.

TRBV5-4	NA	TRBJ2-7	NA	TGTGCCAGCAGCCCGGGGACATTATACGAGCAGTACTTC	CASSPGTLYEQYF
TRBV6-1	many	TRBJ2-2	TRBD2	TGTGCCAGCAGTGAATCTAGCGGGGGGGCCGGGGAGCTGTTTTTT	CASSESSGGAGELFF
TRBV11-2	NA	TRBJ2-6	NA	TGTGCCAGCAGCTTAGATGGCAGGGCCAGTGGGGCCAACGTCCTGACTTTC	CASSLDGRASGANVLTF
TRBV24-1	NA	TRBJ2-1	TRBD1	TGTGCCACCAGTGACCCGACAGGGAATGAGCAGTTCTTC	CATSDPTGNEQFF
TRBV5-4	NA	TRBJ2-1	NA	TGTGCCAGCAGCCTGCTCGGGTCCTACAATGAGCAGTTCTTC	CASSLLGSYNEQFF
TRBV30	NA	TRBJ1-5	TRBD1	TGTGCCTGGAGTCAACAGGGACAGCAGCCCCAGCATTTT	CAWSQQGQQPQHF
TRBV12-3/TRBV12-4	NA	TRBJ2-1	NA	TGTGCCAGCAGTTTACCCAGAAATGAGCAGTTCTTC	CASSLPRNEQFF
TRBV7-9	NA	TRBJ1-5	NA	TGTGCCAGCAGCTTAGGGACAGAACGCAATCAGCCCCAGCATTTT	CASSLGTERNQPQHF
TRBV5-4	NA	TRBJ2-7	TRBD2	TGTGCCAGCACCCCTAGCGGGAAGGTGTACGAGCAGTACTTC	CASTPSGKVYEQYF
TRBV20-1	few	TRBJ2-3	TRBD2	TGCAGTGCTAGTAAACTAGCGGGTTCGACAGATACGCAGTATTTT	CSASKLAGSTDTQYF
TRBV9	NA	TRBJ1-3	NA	TGTGCCAGCAGCGTAGGTCAACAGAGCCTCTCTGGAAACACCATATATTTT	CASSVGQQSLSGNTIYF
TRBV5-1	once	TRBJ2-5	TRBD1	TGCGCCAGCAGCTTGGAGGTTCGGACAGGGCAAGAGACCCAGTACTTC	CASSLEVRTGQETQYF
TRBV2	NA	TRBJ2-3	NA	TGTGCCAGCAAAGGGGGTGCTAGCACAGATACGCAGTATTTT	CASKGGASTDTQYF